One TCR beta chain is described in this entry. No antigen is known for it. There are no base qualities to consult, and no much larger clone falls within one base. The immunoSEQ hsTCRB v3.0 assay was used at survey level resolution for TRB variable region sequencing. The targeted TRB sequencing depth was about 40,000-50,000 T-cell genomes per sample. An Illumina MiSeq with a v3 150-cycle kit was used to sequence the pooled TRB libraries. The authors processed their data as follows. Repertoire analysis was run in R within a reproducible Nextflow workflow that covered QC, data transformation and analysis. LymphoSeq2, an R package for AIRR-Seq data exploration, was used to implement custom analyses. Several samples that produced fewer than 5000 total TRB sequences were removed, so under 200 HIV repertoires were analyzed. Of the approximately 190 retained HIV repertoires, 55 to 60 were collected before and about 130 after ART initiation. Repertoires were downsampled to 5000 TRB nucleotide sequences, and summary statistics were averaged over 100 downsampling iterations. The analysis kept only TRB sequences whose CDR3 regions were at least seven amino acids long. Two measures captured diversity: a Shannon entropy-derived clonality score and the Gini coefficient. In the repertoire networks, any two of the top 5000 CDR3 amino acid sequences were linked whenever the two sequences differed by an edit distance of one. GLIPH2 predicted antigen specificity groups and MHC restriction for TRB CDR3 amino acid sequences. CDR3 amino acid sequences were matched against VDJdb and McPAS-TCR to flag known CMV, EBV, HIV or tissue antigen associations. Pre-ART, post-ART and control groups were compared with Wilcoxon signed-rank tests and Holm-Bonferroni correction. TCRdb limited this immuneACCESS table to in-frame rearrangements with V and J called. A share of clones is missing; checked studies link under half to unresolved V genes, and the rest is unexplained. The V and J calls and clone size are taken from that table; D and trimming were inferred from the DNA. The sample records about 15,000 clones, under 85% of which are singletons. The ten top clones hold 14% to 15% of the sample.

Participants were included only if at least one PBMC sample before ART initiation and at least two post-ART samples were available. All participants with HIV were treated in the United States of America. Before DNA extraction, cryopreserved samples containing about 0.95-10 million PBMC were thawed and washed. At the time of the earliest PBMC sample, participants with HIV were aged between about 23 and 54 years. Each participant contributed PBMC samples from 1-4 timepoints before ART initiation and 2-8 timepoints after ART initiation, with a median of 7 samples. Serial HIV viral load, CD4+ T-cell count, ART history and demographic data were obtained for every participant. Genomic DNA was extracted from unsorted PBMC with a Qiagen kit on a QIAcube, with processing performed in batches of 12 samples. The data are from a study of long-term antiretroviral therapy in people with HIV (dated by TCRdb to the early 2020s). Concerning the study at large: Collection of the earliest samples took place about a decade ahead of the 2015 WHO recommendation for immediate ART, at a time when ART was typically delayed until CD4 counts fell. This retrospective serial study examined whether starting ART and sustained HIV suppression were associated with changes in the composition and diversity of the TRB repertoire in peripheral blood. About 35% of the 30 participants with HIV were female. From some 30 adults with confirmed HIV infection, the cohort provided 192 cryopreserved PBMC samples, gathered serially across a mean of about 6 years (range 1-12). No cross-contamination during QIAcube processing turned up in test extractions that ran a monoclonal T-cell line alongside 33 polyclonal samples. General study outcomes and caveats: Expanded TRB clones identified before ART initiation dominated the repertoire at all time points, although this dominance fluctuated and declined in many PLHIV after ART. Compared with controls, HIV repertoires had narrower CDR3 length ranges, and the network structure pointed to an antigen-experienced repertoire that shifted only slightly toward naive after ART. Inferences about post-ART repertoire changes were limited because no data were available on ART adherence, viral resistance or therapy changes. Starting ART was linked to a significant rise in TRB diversity, yet even after long-term ART the diversity remained significantly lower than in transplant donor controls. Because pre-ART samples had limited cell numbers, unsorted PBMC were profiled rather than sorted CD4+ and CD8+ T cells. The samples span the years 2004 to 2017, and the ART regimens used at that time may not be as effective as current regimens. Since PBMC availability was limited, sequencing covered only the TCR beta chain, with no alpha chain pairing.

Counted from cysteine to phenylalanine, this CDR3 has 13 amino acids. The DNA shown is the 39-base CDR3, in frame from base 1. Clipping removes 5 bases from V and 9 bases from J, with 9 as the unmatched junction base count. The germline V gene yields MNHEY for CDR1 and SVGAGI for CDR2. This sample comprised unsorted PBMCs, obtained roughly 2.5 years before starting antiretroviral therapy. This receptor chain uses TRBV6-5 and TRBJ2-7; 8 of the junction bases match TRBD2. The clonotype originates from a woman aged 45-59 years with HIV. The nucleotide sequence is given as TGTGCCAGCAGTGTAATAGCGGGGAGCGGGCAGTACTTC. Protein translation: CASSVIAGSGQYF.